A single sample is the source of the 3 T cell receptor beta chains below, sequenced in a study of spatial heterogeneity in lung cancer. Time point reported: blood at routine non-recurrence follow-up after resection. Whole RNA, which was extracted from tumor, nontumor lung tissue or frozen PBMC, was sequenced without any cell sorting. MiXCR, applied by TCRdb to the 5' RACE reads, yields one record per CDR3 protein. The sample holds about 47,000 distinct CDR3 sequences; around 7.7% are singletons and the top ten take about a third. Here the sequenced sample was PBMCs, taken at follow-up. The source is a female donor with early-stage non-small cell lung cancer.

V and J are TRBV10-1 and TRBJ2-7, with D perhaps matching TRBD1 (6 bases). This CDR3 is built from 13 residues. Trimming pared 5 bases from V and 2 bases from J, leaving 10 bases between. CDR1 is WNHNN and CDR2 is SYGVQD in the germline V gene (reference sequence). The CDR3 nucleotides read TGCGCCAGCAGTAGGGGGACGACCTACGAGCAGTACTTC. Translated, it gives CASSRGTTYEQYF.

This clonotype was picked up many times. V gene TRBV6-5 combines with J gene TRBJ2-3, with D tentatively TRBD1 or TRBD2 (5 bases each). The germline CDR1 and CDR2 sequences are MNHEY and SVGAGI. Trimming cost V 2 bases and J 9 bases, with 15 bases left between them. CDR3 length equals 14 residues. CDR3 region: CASSYATRGETQYF. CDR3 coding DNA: TGTGCCAGCAGTTACGCGACGAGGGGAGAGACGCAGTATTTT.

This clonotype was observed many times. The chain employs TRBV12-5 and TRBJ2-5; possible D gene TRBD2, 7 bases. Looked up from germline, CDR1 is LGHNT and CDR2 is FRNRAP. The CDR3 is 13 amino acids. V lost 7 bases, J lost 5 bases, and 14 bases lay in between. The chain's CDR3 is CASAWGGYETQYF. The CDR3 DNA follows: TGTGCTAGTGCCTGGGGGGGCTACGAGACCCAGTACTTC.